This is a list of T cell receptor beta chains from one sample in a study of PD-1 blockade in classical Hodgkin lymphoma. Assay: immunoSEQ multiplex PCR; the TCRdb copy retains only in-frame clones and omits some. This sample has 35,000 to 45,000 clones; about 87% occur once, and the top ten carry approximately 8.7%. Sequencing used peripheral blood mononuclear cells (PBMCs), obtained at baseline. The receptor set was obtained from a human donor with classical Hodgkin lymphoma. The CDR3 runs from the conserved cysteine through the conserved F or W. A D gene is named only where the DNA matches it firmly. Not every row has a clone size; where given, it reads once, few, many or a size class.

v_gene	abundance	d_gene	j_gene	CDR3nt	CDR3aa
TRBV7-6	NA	TRBD2	TRBJ2-2	TGTGCCAGCAGCTACCTAGCGGAGAACACCGGGGAGCTGTTTTTT	CASSYLAENTGELFF
TRBV7-3	NA	NA	TRBJ2-5	TGTGCCAGCAGCCCTACTCCGGACGGATGGGAGACCCAGTACTTC	CASSPTPDGWETQYF
TRBV27	NA	NA	TRBJ2-5	TGTGCCAGCAGTGGTCAGTACCAAGAGACCCAGTACTTC	CASSGQYQETQYF
TRBV7-2	NA	NA	TRBJ1-2	TGTGCCAGCAGCCCGACCCCCCCAGGGGAGCGAGATGGCTACACCTTC	CASSPTPPGERDGYTF
TRBV2	NA	NA	TRBJ1-5	TGTGCCAGCAAGACAGAGCTTAGCAATCAGCCCCAGCATTTT	CASKTELSNQPQHF
TRBV7-9	NA	TRBD2	TRBJ2-3	TGTGCCAGCAGCCCCCGGGGGGTTCTTAGCACAGATACGCAGTATTTT	CASSPRGVLSTDTQYF
TRBV19	NA	TRBD1	TRBJ2-1	TGTGCCACCTACTTCGGGACAGGGGGCTACAATGAGCAGTTCTTC	CATYFGTGGYNEQFF
TRBV10-3	NA	NA	TRBJ1-2	TGTGCCATCAGTGAGAGGGCAGAGGGCTACACCTTC	CAISERAEGYTF
TRBV6-9	NA	NA	TRBJ2-2	TGTGCCAGCAGTTACTGGGCAAGTTCGTACGGGGAGCTGTTTTTT	CASSYWASSYGELFF
TRBV14	once	TRBD1	TRBJ2-1	TGTGCCAGCAGCCAAGCCCGCGGCAGGGGGATAAACAATGAGCAGTTCTTC	CASSQARGRGINNEQFF
TRBV19	NA	NA	TRBJ1-6	TGTGCCAGTGACGACAGGATTAATTCACCCCTCCACTTT	CASDDRINSPLHF
TRBV29-1	NA	NA	TRBJ2-1	TGCAGCGTTGAGCTCACGTCCTACAATGAGCAGTTCTTC	CSVELTSYNEQFF
TRBV11-2	NA	NA	TRBJ1-1	TGTGCCAGCAGCTTAGTATCAGGACTGGGTGAAGCTTTCTTT	CASSLVSGLGEAFF
TRBV27	NA	TRBD2	TRBJ2-1	TGTGCCAGCAGTTTCAGAGCGGGGGGGGTCTCCTACAATGAGCAGTTCTTC	CASSFRAGGVSYNEQFF
TRBV7-9	once	NA	TRBJ2-3	TGTGCCAGCAGCCCTTACCTCTCAAATATCGCAGATACGCAGTATTTT	CASSPYLSNIADTQYF